This TCR beta chain was captured by sequencing in a study of shared clonotypes between healthy human individuals. Study-level results: Memory subsets generally showed smaller estimated richness than naive subsets did. Researchers sampled only blood; tissue repertoires likely differ.

The data were produced by immunoSEQ multiplex PCR, yet TCRdb's version contains in-frame clones alone and is incomplete. Among 1.6 million or so clones listed, roughly 96% were seen once. V lost 5 bases to trimming and J lost 5 bases, with 18 bases between them. This CDR3 has 15 residues. CDR1 and CDR2 from the germline V gene are MNHEY and SVGAGI. Caucasian adults living in Nashville, Tennessee, provided all samples. As for this clone: What it recognizes is unknown.

This rearrangement joins TRBV6-5 to TRBJ2-5; D is perhaps TRBD1 or TRBD2 (7 bases each). The sequenced sample was naive CD4+ T cells sorted from blood. Noted subset: CD45RA+ positively selected. This sequence was found in a man between 25 and 39 years old in good health. CDR3 in DNA: TGTGCCAGCAGTCTCGAGACAGGGCGGGAGGAGACCCAGTACTTC. Translated: CASSLETGREETQYF.